One TCR beta chain is described in this entry. The sample is drawn from a study of T cell responses to AZD1222 COVID-19 vaccine. CDR3 length: 15 residues. Trimming took off 0 bases at V and 0 bases at J, with 9 bases between the two ends. Germline V gene data show CDR1 as SGHRS and CDR2 as YFSETQ. Produced via immunoSEQ multiplex PCR; TCRdb's table is partial and in-frame only. The sample records around 200,000 clones, around 90% being singletons. Material: peripheral blood, obtained on day 0 of AZD1222 vaccination. This sequence was found in an adult in good health. The chain is built from TRBV5-1 and TRBJ1-1; D is undetermined. The CDR3 loop reads CASSLGAFLNTEAFF. The DNA for the CDR3 is TGCGCCAGCAGCTTGGGGGCGTTCTTGAACACTGAAGCTTTCTTT.